Below are 32 T cell receptor beta chains sequenced from a single sample in a study of T cell changes during pregnancy in multiple sclerosis. The repertoire was sequenced with immunoSEQ multiplex PCR; TCRdb's copy has only in-frame clones and lacks some. Altogether fewer than 70,000 clones are present, approximately 90% being singletons, with the ten largest covering approximately 1.5%. This sample comprised peripheral blood, obtained in the third trimester of pregnancy. These TCRs come from a female donor with multiple sclerosis, enrolled in a pregnancy study.

This clone has a handful of counts. V and J are TRBV11-1 and TRBJ1-1; D ambiguous. CDR1 and CDR2 (germline): SGHAT, FQDESV (reference sequence). Trimming cost V 5 bases and J 6 bases, with 13 bases left between them. The CDR3 totals 13 residues. The CDR3 nucleotides are TGTGCCAGCAGCGCCTACACAGCCCCTGAAGCTTTCTTT. It translates to CASSAYTAPEAFF.

This chain connects TRBV4-1 to TRBJ2-2, with 10 bases aligning to TRBD2. Trimming took 1 base from V and 4 from J; bases not matched to a gene: 12. Looked up from germline, CDR1 is MGHRA and CDR2 is YSYEKL. The CDR3 runs to 19 residues. CDR3 in amino acids: CASSQARDSGGPLTGELFF. The DNA of the CDR3 is TGCGCCAGCAGCCAAGCTCGGGATAGCGGGGGGCCCCTCACCGGGGAGCTGTTTTTT.

This sequence joins TRBV5-1 and TRBJ2-3; D not certain. CDR3 size: 14 residues. The V gene lost 2 bases and the J gene lost 1 base, with 8 bases spanning the gap. From germline, CDR1 is SGHRS and CDR2 YFSETQ. The CDR3 sequence: CASSFTVGTDTQYF. CDR3 DNA sequence: TGCGCCAGCAGCTTCACGGTGGGCACAGATACGCAGTATTTT.

This chain connects TRBV27 to TRBJ1-4, with D perhaps TRBD1 (5 bases). This CDR3 has 17 amino acids. Per germline, CDR1 MNHEY and CDR2 SMNVEV (reference sequence). Trimming removed 2 bases at V and 4 bases at J, with 17 bases between. Written as DNA, the CDR3 is TGTGCCAGCAGTTTAGTGCAGGGCACGGGTCTTAATGAAAAACTGTTTTTT. This codes for CASSLVQGTGLNEKLFF.

V and J are TRBV2 and TRBJ1-2, with 9 positions matching TRBD1. This CDR3 spans 15 amino acids. Trimming cost V 5 bases and J 5 bases; bases outside gene matches: 9. CDR1 is SNHLY and CDR2 is FYNNEI in the germline V gene. CDR3 coding DNA: TGTGCCAGCAGTACCGGACAGGGGATTGGGTATGGCTACACCTTC. This gives the protein CASSTGQGIGYGYTF.

The gene calls are TRBV19 and TRBJ1-1; no clear D gene. V was trimmed by 3 bases and J by 4 bases, leaving 18 bases between them. The V gene's germline CDR1 is LNHDA and CDR2 SQIVND (reference sequence). The CDR3 has 16 residues. This CDR3 is CASSIPWSEYFTEAFF. Written as DNA, the CDR3 is TGTGCCAGTAGTATCCCCTGGAGCGAGTACTTCACTGAAGCTTTCTTT.

This clone came up once. The CDR3 sequence is CASSFAETGTYEQYF. DNA of the CDR3: TGTGCCAGCAGCTTCGCCGAGACAGGGACCTACGAGCAGTACTTC. This chain uses TRBV7-9 with TRBJ2-7; 7 nucleotides agree with TRBD1. Germline V gene data show CDR1 as SEHNR and CDR2 as FQNEAQ (reference sequence). V lost 3 bases and J lost 2; bases outside the gene matches: 7. CDR3 length: 15 amino acids. Full variable domain (remainder filled in from reference TRBV7-9 and TRBJ2-7): DTGVSQNPRHKITKRGQNVTFRCDPISEHNRLYWYRQTLGQGPEFLTYFQNEAQLEKSRLLSDRFSAERPKGSFSTLEIQRTEQGDSAMYLCASSFAETGTYEQYFGPGTRLTVT.

This clone has more than one count but fewer than ten. The gene calls are TRBV27 and TRBJ1-1; tentatively, D is TRBD1 (5 bases). With 5 bases removed from V and 4 bases from J, the gap between germline ends came to 14 bases. Looked up from germline, CDR1 is MNHEY and CDR2 is SMNVEV (reference sequence). The CDR3 spans 14 residues. The CDR3 sequence: CASSPRQSGTEAFF. DNA of the CDR3: TGTGCCAGCAGTCCGAGACAGTCGGGCACTGAAGCTTTCTTT.

The chain links TRBV28 to TRBJ1-3; weak D call: TRBD1 (5 bases). From germline, CDR1 is MDHEN and CDR2 SYDVKM. Trimming pared 8 bases from V and 9 bases from J, leaving 23 bases between. The CDR3 covers 15 residues. The CDR3 nucleotides read TGTGCCAGCGCCACACTATTTGGAGGGGTTGGCACCATATATTTT. This codes for CASATLFGGVGTIYF.

This clone appeared once. The chain couples TRBV19 to TRBJ1-5; tentative D call: TRBD1 (5 bases). Trimming left V 9 bases short and J 5 bases short, with 14 bases between. There are 13 residues in the CDR3. The germline V gene has CDR1 LNHDA and CDR2 SQIVND (reference sequence). CDR3 amino acids: CASVGELYQPQHF. The DNA for the CDR3 is TGTGCCAGCGTAGGGGAACTTTATCAGCCCCAGCATTTT.

The chain combines TRBV29-1 with TRBJ1-1; D gene uncertain. This CDR3 region has 12 residues. The V end was cut by 4 bases, the J end by 1 base, with 7 bases between. CDR1 SQVTM and CDR2 ANQGSEA come from the germline V gene. CDR3 loop: CSVVTQNTEAFF. Written as DNA, the CDR3 is TGCAGCGTTGTGACACAGAACACTGAAGCTTTCTTT.

This clone was seen a few times. V and J are TRBV11-2 and TRBJ1-6; 8 bases are shared with TRBD1. The J segment lost 9 bases and the V segment lost 6 bases, leaving 7 bases of the junction unmatched. Germline V CDR1 and CDR2: SGHAT, FQNNGV. This CDR3 is built from 14 residues. In DNA, the CDR3 is TGTGCCAGCAGTCAAACAGGGGGAGGTTCACCCCTCCACTTT. Its translation: CASSQTGGGSPLHF.

The V and J genes are TRBV6-1 and TRBJ2-5, with 11 bases lining up with TRBD1. The germline V gene encodes CDR1 MNHNS and CDR2 SASEGT. This CDR3 region has 15 residues. J was trimmed by 4 bases and V by 4 bases; bases with no gene match: 5. The CDR3 loop reads CASSGYGTGGETQYF. CDR3 coding DNA: TGTGCCAGCAGTGGGTACGGGACAGGGGGAGAGACCCAGTACTTC.

This chain links TRBV4-1 with TRBJ2-7, with a weak D call TRBD1 (6 bases). The V gene lost 1 base and the J gene lost 3 bases, with 13 bases spanning the gap. This CDR3 is 15 amino acids long. Germline lookup yields CDR1 MGHRA and CDR2 YSYEKL. The CDR3: CASSQVGRGHYEQYF. The CDR3 DNA reads as TGCGCCAGCAGCCAAGTCGGCAGGGGACACTACGAGCAGTACTTC.

A few counts support this clone. The genes are TRBV7-9 and TRBJ2-7; no firm D call. CDR3 length equals 12 residues. Deletions cut 3 bases from V and 2 bases from J, with 5 bases between. Germline lookup yields CDR1 SEHNR and CDR2 FQNEAQ (reference sequence). The CDR3 is CASSFLPYEQYF. CDR3 coding DNA: TGTGCCAGCAGCTTTCTCCCCTACGAGCAGTACTTC.

This chain uses TRBV4-1 with TRBJ1-1; 8 positions agree with TRBD1. Trimming took 4 bases from V and 4 from J; bases not matched to a gene: 8. The length of the CDR3 is 15 residues. The germline CDR1 and CDR2 sequences are MGHRA and YSYEKL. The CDR3 DNA reads TGCGCCAGCAGCCGCACAGGGGGATCAGGCACTGAAGCTTTCTTT. This sequence encodes CASSRTGGSGTEAFF.

This sequence joins TRBV2 and TRBJ1-3, with D possibly being TRBD1 (6 bases). The CDR3 length is 16 residues. Per germline, CDR1 SNHLY and CDR2 FYNNEI. Trimming removed 5 bases from V and 4 bases from J, with 18 bases in between. This chain's CDR3 is CASSPSPTGSGNTIYF. The CDR3 nucleotides are TGTGCCAGCAGTCCCTCCCCAACAGGGTCAGGAAACACCATATATTTT.

J is TRBJ2-3 and V is TRBV18; TRBD1 agrees at 9 bases. Germline V gives CDR1 KGHSH, CDR2 LQKENI. This CDR3 is built from 18 residues. Trimming cost V 6 bases and J 2 bases; bases outside gene matches: 15. As DNA, the CDR3 is TGTGCCAGCTCGCCGTTACCCGGGACAGGGTTTACCACAGATACGCAGTATTTT. Translation gives CASSPLPGTGFTTDTQYF.

Written as DNA, the CDR3 is TGTGCCAGCAGCCCACAGGTTTATGGCTACACCTTC. Translated: CASSPQVYGYTF. This chain links TRBV7-9 with TRBJ1-2; maybe TRBD1 (5 bases). Germline CDR1 reads SEHNR; CDR2 reads FQNEAQ (reference sequence). The CDR3 is made up of 12 amino acids. V gave up 5 bases and J gave up 5 bases, with 9 bases separating them.

The table lists this clone with a count of one. CDR3 loop: CASSTFGGSLYEQYF. The CDR3 region has the DNA TGTGCCAGTAGTACCTTCGGGGGAAGTCTCTACGAGCAGTACTTC. This chain connects TRBV19 to TRBJ2-7; D is possibly TRBD2 (6 bases). CDR3 length: 15 amino acids. Germline V gene lookup returns CDR1 LNHDA and CDR2 SQIVND (reference sequence). Between the trimmed V and J ends, which lost 4 bases and 3 bases, there was a span of 16 bases.

The chain combines TRBV6-6 with TRBJ2-6; tentatively, D is TRBD2 (5 bases). In germline, CDR1 is MNHNY, CDR2 SVGAGI (reference sequence). The CDR3 covers 15 residues. V lost 7 bases and J 1 base, leaving 11 bases between the germline ends. The CDR3 loop is CASIQDFSGANVLTF. CDR3 nucleotides: TGTGCCAGCATCCAGGACTTTTCTGGGGCCAACGTCCTGACTTTC.

V gene TRBV5-1 combines with J gene TRBJ1-1, with D possibly being TRBD1 (6 bases). V lost 1 base and J 4 bases, leaving 14 bases between the germline ends. This CDR3 has 15 residues. Germline CDR1 SGHRS, CDR2 YFSETQ. The CDR3 region is CASSLQGTLVTEAFF. CDR3 coding DNA: TGCGCCAGCAGCTTGCAGGGGACCTTGGTCACTGAAGCTTTCTTT.

The chain has TRBV15 and TRBJ2-3; TRBD1 matches at 8 bases. Germline V lookup: CDR1 LNHNV, CDR2 YYDKDF (reference sequence). J lost 3 bases, V lost 3 bases, and 2 bases had no gene match. The CDR3 runs 14 residues. The CDR3 here is CATSRDRATDTQYF. The CDR3 nucleotides read TGTGCCACCAGCAGGGACAGGGCGACAGATACGCAGTATTTT.

As for this clone: Other DNA sequences in the sample encode the same CDR3. V gene TRBV7-3 combines with J gene TRBJ1-2; tentative D call: TRBD1 (5 bases). The germline V gene encodes CDR1 SGHTA and CDR2 FQGTGA. The CDR3 contains 13 residues. V lost 2 bases and J lost 5, with 9 bases in between. The chain's CDR3 is CASSLSPGYGYTF. The CDR3 DNA is TGTGCCAGCAGCTTATCGCCAGGGTATGGCTACACCTTC.

This chain links TRBV29-1 with TRBJ2-7; TRBD1 aligns across 9 bases. With 5 bases clipped from V and 4 bases from J, the junction kept 6 bases outside the gene matches. Germline V gene lookup returns CDR1 SQVTM and CDR2 ANQGSEA. CDR3 size: 13 residues. CDR3 region: CSVRGQGNYEQYF. The CDR3, as DNA: TGCAGCGTTCGGGGACAGGGAAATTACGAGCAGTACTTC.

CDR3 DNA sequence: TGTGCCAGCAGCGTAGGACTCAGTACCTCGACCATGAACACTGAAGCTTTCTTT. The encoded protein is CASSVGLSTSTMNTEAFF. The chain employs TRBV9 and TRBJ1-1; D remains ambiguous. This CDR3 has 18 residues. Per germline, CDR1 SGDLS and CDR2 YYNGEE. Trimming left V 0 bases short and J 0 bases short, with 18 bases between.

The chain uses TRBV7-2 and TRBJ1-4; D not certain. The CDR3 is 16 amino acids. Germline V gene sequence: CDR1 SGHTA, CDR2 FQGNSA. V lost 3 bases and J lost 0, with 11 bases in between. CDR3 nucleotide sequence: TGTGCCAGCAGCTTGAGGGCCCTAGCAACTAATGAAAAACTGTTTTTT. This encodes CASSLRALATNEKLFF.

The chain couples TRBV19 to TRBJ2-2; D gene uncertain. The V end lost 4 bases, the J end lost 1 base, and 10 bases lay between the germline ends. The CDR3 loop spans 15 amino acids. From germline, CDR1 is LNHDA and CDR2 SQIVND (reference sequence). DNA of the CDR3: TGTGCCAGTAGTAAGCTGACGGGGAACACCGGGGAGCTGTTTTTT. It specifies CASSKLTGNTGELFF.

The chain employs TRBV7-9 and TRBJ2-5; perhaps TRBD1 as D (6 bases). Germline CDR1 reads SEHNR; CDR2 reads FQNEAQ (reference sequence). CDR3 length: 15 residues. V shed 3 bases and J shed 2 bases, with 13 bases lying between them. The CDR3 spells CASSFDRFLQETQYF. CDR3 nucleotides: TGTGCCAGCAGCTTCGACAGGTTTTTACAAGAGACCCAGTACTTC.

This clone was detected a few times. The sample holds other DNA sequences that translate to the same CDR3. V and J are TRBV7-3 and TRBJ1-1, with TRBD1 matching over 7 bases. Germline CDR1 reads SGHTA; CDR2 reads FQGTGA. This CDR3 spans 14 amino acids. After removal of 0 bases from V and 3 bases from J, the junction contained 1 base not matched to a gene. CDR3 sequence reads: CASSLTGTDTEAFF. DNA for the CDR3: TGTGCCAGCAGCTTAACGGGGACAGACACTGAAGCTTTCTTT.

The chain combines TRBV29-1 with TRBJ2-1, with D unclear. Trimming left V 5 bases short and J 9 bases short, with 11 bases between. The CDR3 totals 11 residues. CDR1 and CDR2 from the germline V gene are SQVTM and ANQGSEA. The CDR3 sequence: CSVYDSGEQFF. The CDR3 bases are TGCAGCGTTTACGACTCCGGTGAGCAGTTCTTC.

This clone occurred a few times. This sequence joins TRBV7-8 and TRBJ2-7; a weak D match, TRBD1 (6 bases). The CDR3 contains 14 residues. Germline CDR1 is SGHVS and CDR2 is FQNEAQ. V lost 5 bases and J 7 bases, leaving 18 bases between the germline ends. The CDR3 sequence is CASSPWGPLGEQYF. The CDR3, as DNA: TGTGCCAGCAGCCCATGGGGGCCTTTGGGTGAGCAGTACTTC.